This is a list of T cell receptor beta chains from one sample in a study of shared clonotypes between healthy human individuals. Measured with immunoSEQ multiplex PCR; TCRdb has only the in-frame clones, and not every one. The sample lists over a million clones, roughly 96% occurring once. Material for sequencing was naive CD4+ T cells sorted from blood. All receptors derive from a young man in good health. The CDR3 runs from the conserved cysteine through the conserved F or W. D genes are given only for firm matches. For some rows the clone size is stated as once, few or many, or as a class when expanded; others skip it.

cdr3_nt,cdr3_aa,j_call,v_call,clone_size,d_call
TGCAGCGTTCGCCGAGTAGGGGGAAGAGATCCCTACGAGCAGTACTTC,CSVRRVGGRDPYEQYF,TRBJ2-7,TRBV29-1,.,.
TGTGCCAGCTCACCACTAGGGGGAGTTTACGAGCAGTACTTC,CASSPLGGVYEQYF,TRBJ2-7,TRBV18,.,.
TGTGCCAGCAGCCACTTTTTAAGCAAAGACAATGAGCAGTTCTTC,CASSHFLSKDNEQFF,TRBJ2-1,TRBV14,.,.
TGTGCCAGCGGAAAGGACGGACGAAACATTCAGTACTTC,CASGKDGRNIQYF,TRBJ2-4,TRBV6-1,.,.
TGTGCCAGTAGTATTCGTGAACTCTTCAATGAGCAGTTCTTC,CASSIRELFNEQFF,TRBJ2-1,TRBV19,once,.
TGTGCCAGCAGTGAAACGGGGCGAGGGAGTCAGCCCCAGCATTTT,CASSETGRGSQPQHF,TRBJ1-5,TRBV2,.,.
TGTGCCAGCAGCGGGATGGGACAGCCGAATGAAAAACTGTTTTTT,CASSGMGQPNEKLFF,TRBJ1-4,TRBV9,.,TRBD1
TGTGCCAGCAGCTACATACAAGGGGCCGGGGAGCTGTTTTTT,CASSYIQGAGELFF,TRBJ2-2,TRBV5-5,.,.
TGTGCCATCAGTGGAGGAAGAACAGGGGATCATGAGCAGTTCTTC,CAISGGRTGDHEQFF,TRBJ2-1,TRBV10-3,.,TRBD1
TGTGCCAGCAGTTTGGGAGTCGTAGAGACCCAGTACTTC,CASSLGVVETQYF,TRBJ2-5,TRBV27,.,.
TGCGCCAGCAGCATGGACAGCAGTCAGCCCCAGCATTTT,CASSMDSSQPQHF,TRBJ1-5,TRBV5-1,.,.
TGTGCCAGCAGCGTAGTTTTGGGGGGAATGGGTAATGAGCAGTTCTTC,CASSVVLGGMGNEQFF,TRBJ2-1,TRBV9,.,.
TGTGCCAGCAGTTCTCGGGATCTTCTGGGGGGCTACACCTTC,CASSSRDLLGGYTF,TRBJ1-2,TRBV6-5,once,.
TGTGCCAGCAGCTCGGGGACTAGCGGGTACAATGAGCAGTTCTTC,CASSSGTSGYNEQFF,TRBJ2-1,TRBV5-4,.,TRBD2
TGCAGCGTTGAACTGGGACGGAGCACAGATACGCAGTATTTT,CSVELGRSTDTQYF,TRBJ2-3,TRBV29-1,.,.
TGTGCCTGGAGACAGGGGGCTCGGGAGCTGTTTTTT,CAWRQGARELFF,TRBJ2-2,TRBV30,.,TRBD1
TGTGCCAGCTCACCAAGTAGCGCTAGCGGGAGATTCAATGAGCAGTTCTTC,CASSPSSASGRFNEQFF,TRBJ2-1,TRBV18,.,TRBD2
TGTGCCAGCAGCTCAGCGGGAGTTGTAGGGGAGACCCAGTACTTC,CASSSAGVVGETQYF,TRBJ2-5,TRBV7-3,.,TRBD2
TGTGCCAGCAGTGCGTATGGAGGGGACCTGCCCCAGCATTTT,CASSAYGGDLPQHF,TRBJ1-5,TRBV2,.,.
TGCAGCGTAGGACAGGAGGATGAAAAACTGTTTTTT,CSVGQEDEKLFF,TRBJ1-4,TRBV29-1,.,TRBD1
TGTGCCATCAAAACTAGCGGCACCACCTACGAGCAGTACTTC,CAIKTSGTTYEQYF,TRBJ2-7,TRBV10-3,.,TRBD2
TGTGCCAGCAGCTCCTCGACGTACTCCTACAATGAGCAGTTCTTC,CASSSSTYSYNEQFF,TRBJ2-1,TRBV9,.,.
TGCGCCAGCAGCCCCCGTGGGGCTGAAGCTTTCTTT,CASSPRGAEAFF,TRBJ1-1,TRBV5-1,.,.
TGTGCCAGCAGCATAGACCCCCTCAACACTGAAGCTTTCTTT,CASSIDPLNTEAFF,TRBJ1-1,TRBV11-1,.,.
TGTGCCAGCAGCGGAGGACTAGCGGGAGACAATGAGCAGTTCTTC,CASSGGLAGDNEQFF,TRBJ2-1,TRBV5-4,once,TRBD2
TGTGCCAGCAGCCCAGAACAGGGTAGCAGTGAGACCCAGTACTTC,CASSPEQGSSETQYF,TRBJ2-5,TRBV5-4,.,.
TGTGCCAGCACCTGGGACAGGATCTATGGCTACACCTTC,CASTWDRIYGYTF,TRBJ1-2,TRBV28,.,TRBD1
TGTGCCAGCAGCCGAAGCGGGAGTTACGATACGCAGTATTTT,CASSRSGSYDTQYF,TRBJ2-3,TRBV11-3,.,TRBD2
TGTGCCAGCAGTCGGGACAGGGGCGTCACTGAAGCTTTCTTT,CASSRDRGVTEAFF,TRBJ1-1,TRBV2,once,TRBD1
TGTGCCAGCTCACCACCACGAGGGGCGGATTACAATGAGCAGTTCTTC,CASSPPRGADYNEQFF,TRBJ2-1,TRBV18,.,.
TGTGCCAGCAGCACGGGGGGTGGCTACACCTTC,CASSTGGGYTF,TRBJ1-2,TRBV6-6,.,.
TGTGCCAGCAGACGCCCCCGGGACAAGGGGGGCCACGAGCAGTACTTC,CASRRPRDKGGHEQYF,TRBJ2-7,TRBV6-6,.,.
TGTGCCAGCAGCTCCGACAGGACAGAAGAGACCCAGTACTTC,CASSSDRTEETQYF,TRBJ2-5,TRBV7-2,.,.
TGTGCCAGCAGTGCGACAGGATGGTATGGCTACACCTTC,CASSATGWYGYTF,TRBJ1-2,TRBV6-5,few,.
TGTGCCAGCAGTTTACCTTATTGGACAGGTAGCAATCAGCCCCAGCATTTT,CASSLPYWTGSNQPQHF,TRBJ1-5,TRBV28,.,TRBD1
TGTGCCAGTAGTATAAAGGGGCGTCAGTTCTTC,CASSIKGRQFF,TRBJ2-1,TRBV19,.,.
TGTGCCTGGAGTGGCTGGTCCTCTGGAAACACCATATATTTT,CAWSGWSSGNTIYF,TRBJ1-3,TRBV30,once,.
TGCAGCGTTGAAGGGGGACAAGACACAGATACGCAGTATTTT,CSVEGGQDTDTQYF,TRBJ2-3,TRBV29-1,.,.
TGTGCCAGCAGCCCCGACGGGGACACTTATCAGCCCCAGCATTTT,CASSPDGDTYQPQHF,TRBJ1-5,TRBV9,.,.
TGTGCCAGCAGTTACACTAGCGGGAGTTACAATGAGCAGTTCTTC,CASSYTSGSYNEQFF,TRBJ2-1,TRBV6-5,.,TRBD2
TGTGCCAGCAGCTACCGGGACAGCCTCGTAACGGGCAATCAGCCCCAGCATTTT,CASSYRDSLVTGNQPQHF,TRBJ1-5,TRBV5-6,.,TRBD1
TGTGCTAGCAGCCGAGTCCTGGGGAGGCACAATGAGCAGTTCTTC,CASSRVLGRHNEQFF,TRBJ2-1,TRBV7-7,.,.
TGTGCCAGCAGTACGCACCACTACAATGAGCAGTTCTTC,CASSTHHYNEQFF,TRBJ2-1,TRBV7-3,.,.
TGTGCCAGCAGCTCCCAGGCGGAGGGGGTGAGTCAGCCCCAGCATTTT,CASSSQAEGVSQPQHF,TRBJ1-5,TRBV7-9,.,.
TGCGCCAGCAGCCAAGGGGGGAGCCGGGCAGCCCTACAAGAGACCCAGTACTTC,CASSQGGSRAALQETQYF,TRBJ2-5,TRBV4-1,.,.
TGTGCCAGCAGCCACCGGGGTCTCGTGGCAGATACGCAGTATTTT,CASSHRGLVADTQYF,TRBJ2-3,TRBV6-1,.,.
TGTGCCAGCAGTGTATTCCCCCGAGGGAACACTGAAGCTTTCTTT,CASSVFPRGNTEAFF,TRBJ1-1,TRBV2,.,.
TGTGCCACCGGGGGGGTTCAAGAGACCCAGTACTTC,CATGGVQETQYF,TRBJ2-5,TRBV19,.,TRBD2
TGTGCCAGCAGCCGGGACAGTAACTATGGCTACACCTTC,CASSRDSNYGYTF,TRBJ1-2,TRBV9,.,TRBD1
TGTGCCAGTAACGCCAGGGGAAGAGGGTACAATGAGCAGTTCTTC,CASNARGRGYNEQFF,TRBJ2-1,TRBV19,.,.
TGCGCCAGCAGCATCCGGACAAGGACCACAGATACGCAGTATTTT,CASSIRTRTTDTQYF,TRBJ2-3,TRBV5-1,.,.
TGTGCCAGCAGTTTATCGTCCGGGGCGTATCAGCCCCAGCATTTT,CASSLSSGAYQPQHF,TRBJ1-5,TRBV28,.,.
TGTGCCAGCAGCGCCACGGGGACAGGGCTATATGAGCAGTTCTTC,CASSATGTGLYEQFF,TRBJ2-1,TRBV9,once,TRBD1
TGTGCCAGCAGTTTATTGCGCCTACCAAAGGCCGAGCAGTACTTC,CASSLLRLPKAEQYF,TRBJ2-7,TRBV27,.,.